Listed here is a single T cell receptor beta chain. Its antigen is unidentified. From cryopreserved PBMCs came roughly 2 micrograms of genomic DNA used for TCR beta libraries. This entry is derived from a study of cytotoxic CD8 clonotypes in ibrutinib-treated CLL. Study details: Responses comprised about 25 partial and 2 complete; at median approximately six years, roughly 14 remained remitted and about twelve progressed. Broader study findings: Baseline clonality exceeded age-matched healthy donors and tracked circulating CD8+ T-cell counts.

V lost 4 bases and J lost 4, with 16 bases in between. Per the germline V gene, CDR1 is SQVTM and CDR2 is ANQGSEA. This CDR3 comprises 14 residues. Some clones are missing from TCRdb's copy, which holds only in-frame ones; the method was immunoSEQ multiplex PCR. This repertoire shows 150,000 or so clones, around 80% found once; its top ten account for about 7.4%. Sequencing used PBMCs, obtained after 36 months of ibrutinib treatment. The source of this sequence is a human donor with chronic lymphocytic leukemia. V is TRBV29-1 and J is TRBJ1-2; tentatively, D is TRBD1 (6 bases). CDR3 amino acids: CSVGRGQVIYGYTF. The CDR3 region has the DNA TGCAGCGTTGGTCGGGGGCAGGTTATCTATGGCTACACCTTC.